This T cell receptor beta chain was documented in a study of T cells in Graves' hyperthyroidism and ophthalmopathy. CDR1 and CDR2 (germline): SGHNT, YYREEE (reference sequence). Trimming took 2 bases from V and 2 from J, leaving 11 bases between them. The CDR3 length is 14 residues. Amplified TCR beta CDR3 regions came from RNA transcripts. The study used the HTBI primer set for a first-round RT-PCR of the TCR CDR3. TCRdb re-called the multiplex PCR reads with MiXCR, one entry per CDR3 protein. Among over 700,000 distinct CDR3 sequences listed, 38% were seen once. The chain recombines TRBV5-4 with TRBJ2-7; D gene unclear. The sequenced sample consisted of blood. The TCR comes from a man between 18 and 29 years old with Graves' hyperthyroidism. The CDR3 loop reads CASSFAQPPYEQYF. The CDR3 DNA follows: TGTGCCAGCAGCTTCGCCCAGCCACCCTACGAGCAGTACTTC. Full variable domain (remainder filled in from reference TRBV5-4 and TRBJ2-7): ETGVTQSPTHLIKTRGQQVTLRCSSQSGHNTVSWYQQALGQGPQFIFQYYREEENGRGNFPPRFSGLQFPNYSSELNVNALELDDSALYLCASSFAQPPYEQYFGPGTRLTVT.